This T cell receptor beta chain appears in the sequencing data of a study of blood T cell repertoires in COVID-19. Whole-study context: Collection of acute and convalescent COVID-19 samples took place in the United States, Italy and Spain. T cells, B-cell-depleted T cells, or PBMCs supplied cDNA or gDNA.

This clone has just one count. Source study methods: Reference gene primer amplification in the assay estimated nucleated cell counts. The protocol was immunoSEQ multiplex PCR, while the TCRdb copy is restricted to in-frame clones and leaves out a portion. V, J and clone size are those of that table, while D and trimming were read from the DNA. The table has more than 150,000 clones, over 75% seen once. The CDR3 has 13 amino acids. Between the trimmed V and J ends, which lost 2 bases and 2 bases, there was a span of 7 bases. CDR1 is KGHSH, CDR2 LQKENI, per germline. The source material was peripheral blood. The chain links TRBV18 to TRBJ2-7; no clear D gene. This clonotype was obtained from a woman in her seventies with acute or convalescent COVID-19. CDR3 residues: CASSPSTAYEQYF. The CDR3 coding sequence is TGTGCCAGCTCACCATCAACAGCCTACGAGCAGTACTTC.